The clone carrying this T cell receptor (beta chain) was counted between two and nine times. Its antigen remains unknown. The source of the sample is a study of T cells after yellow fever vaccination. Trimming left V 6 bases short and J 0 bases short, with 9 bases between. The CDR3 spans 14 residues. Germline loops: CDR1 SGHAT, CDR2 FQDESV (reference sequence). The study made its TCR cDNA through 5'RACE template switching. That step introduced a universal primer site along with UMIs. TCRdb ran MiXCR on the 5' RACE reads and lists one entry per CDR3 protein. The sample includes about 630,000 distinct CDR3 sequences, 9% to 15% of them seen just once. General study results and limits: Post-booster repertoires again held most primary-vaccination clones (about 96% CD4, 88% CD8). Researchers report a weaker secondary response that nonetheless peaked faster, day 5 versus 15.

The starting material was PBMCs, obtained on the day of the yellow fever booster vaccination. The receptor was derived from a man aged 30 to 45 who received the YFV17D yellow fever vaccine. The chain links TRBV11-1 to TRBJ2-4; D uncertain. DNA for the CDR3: TGTGCCAGCAGTCCTGACGTAGCCAAAAACATTCAGTACTTC. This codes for CASSPDVAKNIQYF.